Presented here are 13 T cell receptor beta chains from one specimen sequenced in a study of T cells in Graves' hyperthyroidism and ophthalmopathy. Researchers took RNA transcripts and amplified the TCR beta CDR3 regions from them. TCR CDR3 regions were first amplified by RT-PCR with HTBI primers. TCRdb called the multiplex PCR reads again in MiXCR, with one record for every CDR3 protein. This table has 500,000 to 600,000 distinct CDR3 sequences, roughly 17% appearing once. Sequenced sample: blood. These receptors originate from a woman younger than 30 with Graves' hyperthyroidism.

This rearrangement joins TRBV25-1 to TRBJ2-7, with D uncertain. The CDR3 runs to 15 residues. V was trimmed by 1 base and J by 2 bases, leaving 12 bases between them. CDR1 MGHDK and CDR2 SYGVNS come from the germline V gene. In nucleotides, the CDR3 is TGTGCCAGCAGTGAATCGGGCATTCTTACCTACGAGCAGTACTTC. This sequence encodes CASSESGILTYEQYF.

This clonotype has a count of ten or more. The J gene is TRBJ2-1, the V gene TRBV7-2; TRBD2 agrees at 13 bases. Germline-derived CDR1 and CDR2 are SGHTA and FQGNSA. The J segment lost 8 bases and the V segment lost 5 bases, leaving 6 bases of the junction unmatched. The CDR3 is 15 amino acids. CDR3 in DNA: TGTGCCAGCAGCCCGCCGGGACTAGCGGGATATGAGCAGTTCTTC. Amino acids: CASSPPGLAGYEQFF.

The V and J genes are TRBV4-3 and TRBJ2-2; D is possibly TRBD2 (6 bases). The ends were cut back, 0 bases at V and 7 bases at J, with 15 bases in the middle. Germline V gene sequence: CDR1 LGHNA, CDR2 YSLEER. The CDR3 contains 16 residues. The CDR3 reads CASSQEGRRRGGELFF. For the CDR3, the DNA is TGCGCCAGCAGCCAAGAAGGACGTCGGCGGGGCGGGGAGCTGTTTTTT.

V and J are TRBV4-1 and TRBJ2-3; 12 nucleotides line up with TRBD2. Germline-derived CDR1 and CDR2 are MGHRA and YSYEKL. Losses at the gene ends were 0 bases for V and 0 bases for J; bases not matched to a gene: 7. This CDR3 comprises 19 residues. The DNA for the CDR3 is TGCGCCAGCAGCCAAGATTTACTAGCGGGAGGAAGAAGCACAGATACGCAGTATTTT. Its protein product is CASSQDLLAGGRSTDTQYF.

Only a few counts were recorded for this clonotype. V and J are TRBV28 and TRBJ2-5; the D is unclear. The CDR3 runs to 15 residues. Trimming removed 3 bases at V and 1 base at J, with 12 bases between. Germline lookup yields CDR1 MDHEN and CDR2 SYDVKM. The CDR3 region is CASSFLGYPQETQYF. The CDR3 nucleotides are TGTGCCAGCAGTTTTCTGGGTTATCCCCAAGAGACCCAGTACTTC.

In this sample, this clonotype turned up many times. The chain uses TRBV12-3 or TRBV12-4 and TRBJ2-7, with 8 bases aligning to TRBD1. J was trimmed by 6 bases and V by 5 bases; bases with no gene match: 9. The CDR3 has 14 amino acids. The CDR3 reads CASSRTGLAGEQYF. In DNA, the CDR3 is TGTGCCAGCAGTCGGACAGGGCTAGCAGGCGAGCAGTACTTC.

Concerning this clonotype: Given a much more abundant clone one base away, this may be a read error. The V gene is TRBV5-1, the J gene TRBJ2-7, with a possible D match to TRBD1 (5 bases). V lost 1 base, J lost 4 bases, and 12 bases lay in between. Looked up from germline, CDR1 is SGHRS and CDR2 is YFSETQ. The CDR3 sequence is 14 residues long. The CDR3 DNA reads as TGCGCCAGCAGCTTGTATCTGGGGCCTTACGAGCAGTACTTC. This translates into CASSLYLGPYEQYF.

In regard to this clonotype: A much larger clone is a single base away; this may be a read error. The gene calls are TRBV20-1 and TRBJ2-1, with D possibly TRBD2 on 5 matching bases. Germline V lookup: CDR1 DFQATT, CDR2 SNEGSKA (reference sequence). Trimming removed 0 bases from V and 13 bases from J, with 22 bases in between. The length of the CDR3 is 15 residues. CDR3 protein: CSARDARRTSPDQFF. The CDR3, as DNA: TGCAGTGCTAGAGACGCCCGGAGAACTAGTCCTGATCAGTTCTTC.

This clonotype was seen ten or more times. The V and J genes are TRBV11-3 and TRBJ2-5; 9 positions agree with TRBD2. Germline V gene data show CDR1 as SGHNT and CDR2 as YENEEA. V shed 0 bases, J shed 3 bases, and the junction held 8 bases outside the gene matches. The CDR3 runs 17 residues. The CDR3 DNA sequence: TGTGCCAGCAGCTTAGACTGGACAGGCGGGGGGGAAGAGACCCAGTACTTC. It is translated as CASSLDWTGGGEETQYF.

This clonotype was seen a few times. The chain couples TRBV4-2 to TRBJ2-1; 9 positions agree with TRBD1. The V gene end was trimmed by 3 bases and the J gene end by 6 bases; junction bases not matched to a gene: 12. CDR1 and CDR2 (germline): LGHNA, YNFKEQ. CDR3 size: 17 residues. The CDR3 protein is CASSQDYGTGQLNEQFF. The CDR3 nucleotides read TGTGCCAGCAGCCAGGATTACGGGACAGGGCAGCTCAATGAGCAGTTCTTC.

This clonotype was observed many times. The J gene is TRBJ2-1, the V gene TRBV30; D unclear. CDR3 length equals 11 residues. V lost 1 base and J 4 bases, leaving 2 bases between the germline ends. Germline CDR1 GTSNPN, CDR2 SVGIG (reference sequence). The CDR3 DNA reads TGTGCCTGGAGTGAATACAATGAGCAGTTCTTC. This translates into CAWSEYNEQFF. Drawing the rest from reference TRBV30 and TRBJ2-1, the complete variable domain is SQTIHQWPATLVQPVGSPLSLECTVEGTSNPNLYWYRQAAGRGLQLLFYSVGIGQISSEVPQNLSASRPQDRQFILSSKKLLLSDSGFYLCAWSEYNEQFFGPGTRLTVL.

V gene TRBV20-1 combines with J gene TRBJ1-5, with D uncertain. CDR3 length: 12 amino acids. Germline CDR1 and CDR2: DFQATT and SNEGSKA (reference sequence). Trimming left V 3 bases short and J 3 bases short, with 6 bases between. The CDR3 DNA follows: TGCAGTGCTAGTCCAGACAATCAGCCCCAGCATTTT. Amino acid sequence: CSASPDNQPQHF.

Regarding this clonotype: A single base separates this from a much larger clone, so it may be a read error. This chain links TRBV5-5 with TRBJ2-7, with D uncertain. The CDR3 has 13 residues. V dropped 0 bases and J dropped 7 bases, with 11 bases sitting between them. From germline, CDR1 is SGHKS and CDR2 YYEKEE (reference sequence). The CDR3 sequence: CASSLVYLDEQYF. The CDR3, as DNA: TGTGCCAGCAGCTTGGTCTATTTGGATGAGCAGTACTTC.